The 3 T cell receptor beta chains below were found in one sample sequenced in a study of vaccination and CD4 T cells after COVID-19. The treatment: roughly 10-day PBMC culture with coronavirus spike peptide pools or control peptides (ViraFEST assay). An Oncomine TCR Beta short-read assay was used to sequence the DNA from cultured CD4+ T cells. Using its own MiXCR run on the PCR reads, TCRdb lists one record per CDR3 protein. The table lists thousands of distinct CDR3 sequences, 50% to 75% of them singletons. Their antigen targets remain unknown. The sample here was cultured CD4+ T cells from blood, taken after SARS-CoV-2 vaccination. The receptors come from a human donor with COVID-19.

The rearrangement uses TRBV20-1 and TRBJ1-5; 8 nucleotides line up with TRBD1. The V gene's germline CDR1 is DFQATT and CDR2 SNEGSKA (reference sequence). The CDR3 totals 14 residues. Trimming took 3 bases from V and 3 from J; bases not matched to a gene: 4. CDR3 amino acids: CSARPGGNNQPQHF. CDR3 sequence (DNA): TGCAGTGCTAGGCCAGGGGGCAACAATCAGCCCCAGCATTTT.

The chain combines TRBV6-5 with TRBJ1-5, with TRBD1 matching 8 bases. V trimming: 0 bases; J trimming: 1 base; junction bases outside the gene matches: 2. The CDR3 is 16 amino acids. Germline CDR1 is MNHEY and CDR2 is SVGAGI. Written as DNA, the CDR3 is TGTGCCAGCAGTTACTCGGGACAGGCAAGCAATCAGCCCCAGCATTTT. Its protein product is CASSYSGQASNQPQHF.

This chain links TRBV10-3 with TRBJ2-5; unclear D gene. V lost 11 bases and J lost 2, with 15 bases in between. Germline lookup yields CDR1 ENHRY and CDR2 SYGVKD. This CDR3 spans 13 amino acids. CDR3: CAAQGNGQETQYF. CDR3 nucleotides: TGTGCCGCGCAAGGAAACGGGCAAGAGACCCAGTACTTC.